This T cell receptor beta chain was captured in a study of blood T cell repertoires in COVID-19. The CDR3 runs to 14 residues. J lost 7 bases, V lost 0 bases, and 7 bases had no gene match. Looked up from germline, CDR1 is GTSNPN and CDR2 is SVGIG (reference sequence). The table came from immunoSEQ multiplex PCR; TCRdb's copy has only in-frame clones and leaves some out. Of a few hundred thousand clones in the sample, about four fifths were seen once. Sequenced sample: PBMCs or T cells enriched from blood (not recorded which). The chain links TRBV30 to TRBJ2-7; 9 nucleotides agree with TRBD1. This TCR was recovered from a woman aged 40 to 49 with acute COVID-19. CDR3 bases: TGTGCCTGGAGTGTCGGACAGGGGAAAGATGAGCAGTACTTC. This sequence encodes CAWSVGQGKDEQYF.